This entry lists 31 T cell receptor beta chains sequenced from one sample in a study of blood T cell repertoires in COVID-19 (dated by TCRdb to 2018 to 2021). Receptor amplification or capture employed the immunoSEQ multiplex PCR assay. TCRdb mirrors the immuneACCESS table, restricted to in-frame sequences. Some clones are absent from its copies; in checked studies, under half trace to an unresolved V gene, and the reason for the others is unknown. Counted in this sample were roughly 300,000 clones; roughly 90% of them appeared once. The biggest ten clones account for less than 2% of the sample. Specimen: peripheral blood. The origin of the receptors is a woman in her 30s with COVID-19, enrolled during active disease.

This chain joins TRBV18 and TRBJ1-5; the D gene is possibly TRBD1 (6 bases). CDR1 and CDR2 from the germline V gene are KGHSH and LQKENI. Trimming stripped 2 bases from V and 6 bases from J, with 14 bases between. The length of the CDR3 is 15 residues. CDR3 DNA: TGTGCCAGCTCACCAGGAATGGGGGCAGGTCAGCCCCAGCATTTT. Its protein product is CASSPGMGAGQPQHF. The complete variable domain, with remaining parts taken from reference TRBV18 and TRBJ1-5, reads NAGVMQNPRHLVRRRGQEARLRCSPMKGHSHVYWYRQLPEEGLKFMVYLQKENIIDESGMPKERFSAEFPKEGPSILRIQQVVRGDSAAYFCASSPGMGAGQPQHFGDGTRLSIL.

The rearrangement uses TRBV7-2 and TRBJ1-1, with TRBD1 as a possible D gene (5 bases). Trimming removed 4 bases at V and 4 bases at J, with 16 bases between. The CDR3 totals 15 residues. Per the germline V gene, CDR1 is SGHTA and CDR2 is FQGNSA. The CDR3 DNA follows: TGTGCCAGCAGCTCCGGGGGAAAAAAAATCACTGAAGCTTTCTTT. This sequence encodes CASSSGGKKITEAFF.

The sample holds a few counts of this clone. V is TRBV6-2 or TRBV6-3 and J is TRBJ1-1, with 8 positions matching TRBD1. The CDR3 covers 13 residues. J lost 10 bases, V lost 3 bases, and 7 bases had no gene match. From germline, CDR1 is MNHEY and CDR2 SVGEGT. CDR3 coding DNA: TGTGCCAGCAGTTATCGGACAGGGCAGAGAGCTTTCTTT. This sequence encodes CASSYRTGQRAFF.

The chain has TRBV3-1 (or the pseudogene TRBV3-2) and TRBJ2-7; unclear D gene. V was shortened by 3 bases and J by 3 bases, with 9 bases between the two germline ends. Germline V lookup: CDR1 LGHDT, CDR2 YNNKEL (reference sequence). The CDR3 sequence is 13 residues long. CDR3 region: CASSHVPGYEQYF. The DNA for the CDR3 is TGTGCCAGCAGCCACGTGCCAGGCTACGAGCAGTACTTC.

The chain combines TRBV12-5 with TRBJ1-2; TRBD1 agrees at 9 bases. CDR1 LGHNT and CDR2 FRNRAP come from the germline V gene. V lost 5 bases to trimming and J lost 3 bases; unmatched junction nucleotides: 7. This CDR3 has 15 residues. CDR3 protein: CASGLETGGYYGYTF. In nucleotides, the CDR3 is TGTGCTAGTGGTCTGGAGACAGGGGGGTACTATGGCTACACCTTC.

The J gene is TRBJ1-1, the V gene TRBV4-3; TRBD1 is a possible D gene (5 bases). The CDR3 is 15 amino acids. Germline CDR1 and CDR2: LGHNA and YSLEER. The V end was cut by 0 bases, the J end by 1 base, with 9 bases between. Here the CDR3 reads CASSQDQGPNTEAFF. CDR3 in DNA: TGCGCCAGCAGCCAAGACCAGGGCCCGAACACTGAAGCTTTCTTT.

The CDR3 loop is CASSYSGHPGNTIYF. CDR3 nucleotides: TGTGCCAGCAGTTACTCGGGACACCCCGGAAACACCATATATTTT. This chain connects TRBV6-5 to TRBJ1-3; D perhaps matches TRBD1 (6 bases). Germline V CDR1 and CDR2: MNHEY, SVGAGI. The V end was cut by 0 bases, the J end by 4 bases, with 10 bases between. The CDR3 extends over 15 amino acids.

The CDR3 coding sequence is TGCGCCAGCAGCCATGGCGTCACAGGGGGCAACATGAACACTGAAGCTTTCTTT. Its protein product is CASSHGVTGGNMNTEAFF. This sequence joins TRBV4-1 and TRBJ1-1; 9 bases fit TRBD1. Looked up from germline, CDR1 is MGHRA and CDR2 is YSYEKL. The CDR3 totals 18 residues. The trim removed 3 bases at V and 0 bases at J, leaving 11 bases unmatched.

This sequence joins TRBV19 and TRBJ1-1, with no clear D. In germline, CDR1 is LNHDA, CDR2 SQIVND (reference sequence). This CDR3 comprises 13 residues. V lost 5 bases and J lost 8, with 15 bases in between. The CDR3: CASSLGRGGEAFF. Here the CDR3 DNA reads TGTGCCAGTAGTCTAGGGCGGGGAGGGGAAGCTTTCTTT.

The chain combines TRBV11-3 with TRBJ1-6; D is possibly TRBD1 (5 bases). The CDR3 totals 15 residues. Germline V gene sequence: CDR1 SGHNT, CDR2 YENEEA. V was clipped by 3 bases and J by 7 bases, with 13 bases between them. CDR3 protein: CASSLAWTKNSPLHF. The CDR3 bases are TGTGCCAGCAGCTTGGCTTGGACAAAGAATTCACCCCTCCACTTT.

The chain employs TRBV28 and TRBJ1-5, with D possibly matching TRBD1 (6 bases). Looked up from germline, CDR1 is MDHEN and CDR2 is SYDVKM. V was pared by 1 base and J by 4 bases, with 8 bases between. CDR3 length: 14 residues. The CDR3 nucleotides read TGTGCCAGCAGTTTATTACAGGGAAATCAGCCCCAGCATTTT. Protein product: CASSLLQGNQPQHF.

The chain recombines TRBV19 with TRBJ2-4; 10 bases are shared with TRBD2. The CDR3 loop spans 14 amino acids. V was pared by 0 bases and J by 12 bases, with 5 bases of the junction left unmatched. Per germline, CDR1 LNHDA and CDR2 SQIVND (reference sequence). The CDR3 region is CASSIEVSGGSQYF. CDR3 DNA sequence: TGTGCCAGTAGTATAGAGGTTAGCGGGGGGAGTCAGTACTTC.

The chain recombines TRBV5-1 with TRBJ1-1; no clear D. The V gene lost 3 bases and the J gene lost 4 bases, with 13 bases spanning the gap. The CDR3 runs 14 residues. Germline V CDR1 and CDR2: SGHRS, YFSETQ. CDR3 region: CASSSTPIRTEAFF. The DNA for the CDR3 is TGCGCCAGCAGCTCTACCCCGATACGCACTGAAGCTTTCTTT. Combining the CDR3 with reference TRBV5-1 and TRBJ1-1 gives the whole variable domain KAGVTQTPRYLIKTRGQQVTLSCSPISGHRSVSWYQQTPGQGLQFLFEYFSETQRNKGNFPGRFSGRQFSNSRSEMNVSTLELGDSALYLCASSSTPIRTEAFFGQGTRLTVV.

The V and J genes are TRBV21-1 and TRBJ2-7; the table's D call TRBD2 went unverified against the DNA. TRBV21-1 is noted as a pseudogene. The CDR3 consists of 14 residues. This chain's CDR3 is CASSKASVTYEQYV. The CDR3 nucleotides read TGTGCCAGCAGCAAAGCTAGCGTAACCTACGAGCAGTACGTC.

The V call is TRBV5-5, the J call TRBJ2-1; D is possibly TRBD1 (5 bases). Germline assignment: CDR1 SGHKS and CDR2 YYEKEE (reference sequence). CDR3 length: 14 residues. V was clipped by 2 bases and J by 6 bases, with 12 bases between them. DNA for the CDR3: TGTGCCAGCAGCTTATACAGGTTACGCAATGAGCAGTTCTTC. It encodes CASSLYRLRNEQFF.

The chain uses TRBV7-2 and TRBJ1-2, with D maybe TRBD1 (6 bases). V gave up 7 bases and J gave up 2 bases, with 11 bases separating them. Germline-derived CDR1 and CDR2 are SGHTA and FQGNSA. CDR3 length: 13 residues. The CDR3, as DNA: TGTGCCAGCACCCCTACAGGGAACTATGGCTACACCTTC. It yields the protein CASTPTGNYGYTF.

The CDR3 region has the DNA TGTGCCAGCAGCCAAGATAGTCTAGCGGGGGGTCTAGCGGATACGCAGTATTTT. This gives the protein CASSQDSLAGGLADTQYF. The V call is TRBV3-1 (or the pseudogene TRBV3-2), the J call TRBJ2-3; 11 nucleotides line up with TRBD2. V shed 0 bases and J 6 bases; nucleotides not matched to a gene: 11. The CDR3 extends over 18 amino acids. Germline CDR1 LGHDT, CDR2 YNNKEL (reference sequence).

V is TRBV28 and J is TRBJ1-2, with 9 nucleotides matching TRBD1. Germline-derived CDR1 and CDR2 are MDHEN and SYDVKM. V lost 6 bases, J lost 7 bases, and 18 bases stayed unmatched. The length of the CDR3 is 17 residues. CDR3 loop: CASRSGTVRGQGFGYTF. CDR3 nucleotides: TGTGCCAGCAGATCCGGGACAGTACGGGGACAGGGTTTTGGCTACACCTTC.

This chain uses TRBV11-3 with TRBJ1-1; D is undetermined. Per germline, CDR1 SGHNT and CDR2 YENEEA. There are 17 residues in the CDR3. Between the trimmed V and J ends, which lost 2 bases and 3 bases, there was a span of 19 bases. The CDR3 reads CASSLPSGETRYTEAFF. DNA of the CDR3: TGTGCCAGCAGCTTACCCTCCGGGGAGACCCGGTACACTGAAGCTTTCTTT.

For the CDR3, the DNA is TGTGCCAGCAGCCCAATGGCCGGGACAGGGGTGAACACTGAAGCTTTCTTT. This encodes CASSPMAGTGVNTEAFF. J is TRBJ1-1 and V is TRBV11-3; 10 nucleotides match TRBD1. The CDR3 runs 17 residues. The J segment lost 0 bases and the V segment lost 5 bases, leaving 9 bases of the junction unmatched. Germline loops: CDR1 SGHNT, CDR2 YENEEA.

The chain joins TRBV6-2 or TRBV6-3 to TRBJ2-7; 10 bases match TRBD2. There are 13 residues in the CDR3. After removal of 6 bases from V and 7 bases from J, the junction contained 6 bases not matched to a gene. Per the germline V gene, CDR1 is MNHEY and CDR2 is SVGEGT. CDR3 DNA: TGTGCCAGCAGCCCTAGCGGGGGTGGAGAGCAGTACGTC. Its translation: CASSPSGGGEQYV.

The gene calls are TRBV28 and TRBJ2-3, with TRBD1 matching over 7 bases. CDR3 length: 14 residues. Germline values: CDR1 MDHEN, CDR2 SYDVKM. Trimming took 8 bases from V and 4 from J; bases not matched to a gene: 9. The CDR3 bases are TGTGCCAGCCGCGAAACAGGGGCAGCAGATACGCAGTATTTT. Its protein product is CASRETGAADTQYF.

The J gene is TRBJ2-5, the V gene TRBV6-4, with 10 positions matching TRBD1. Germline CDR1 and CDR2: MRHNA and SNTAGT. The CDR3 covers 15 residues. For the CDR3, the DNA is TGTGCTCAAAACTCGTGGGGACAGGGGAATGAGACCCAGTACTTC. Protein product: CAQNSWGQGNETQYF.

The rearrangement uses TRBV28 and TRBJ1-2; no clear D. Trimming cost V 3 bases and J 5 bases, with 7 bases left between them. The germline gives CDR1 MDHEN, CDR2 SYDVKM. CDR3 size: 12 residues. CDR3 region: CASSFERYGYTF. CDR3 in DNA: TGTGCCAGCAGTTTTGAGCGGTATGGCTACACCTTC.

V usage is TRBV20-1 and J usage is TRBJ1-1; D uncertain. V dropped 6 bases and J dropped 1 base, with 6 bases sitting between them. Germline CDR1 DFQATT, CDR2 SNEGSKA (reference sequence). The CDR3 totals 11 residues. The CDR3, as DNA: TGCAGTGCCGCCGGGAACACTGAAGCTTTCTTT. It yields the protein CSAAGNTEAFF.

The CDR3 region is CASSPSGGYYNNEQFF. The CDR3 DNA reads as TGTGCCAGCAGCCCAAGTGGGGGGTACTATAACAATGAGCAGTTCTTC. This sequence joins TRBV5-4 and TRBJ2-1, with a tentative D call TRBD2 (6 bases). The ends were cut back, 4 bases at V and 5 bases at J, with 19 bases in the middle. This CDR3 has 16 amino acids. Germline-derived CDR1 and CDR2 are SGHNT and YYREEE (reference sequence).

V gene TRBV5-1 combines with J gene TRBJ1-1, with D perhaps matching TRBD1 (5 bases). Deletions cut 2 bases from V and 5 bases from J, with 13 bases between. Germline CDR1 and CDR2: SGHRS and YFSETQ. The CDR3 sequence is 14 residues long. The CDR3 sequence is CASSFFGAETEAFF. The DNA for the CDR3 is TGCGCCAGCAGCTTTTTTGGGGCGGAGACTGAAGCTTTCTTT.

CDR3 nucleotides: TGTGCCAGCAGCCCTAGCACGGGACAGGGGATGAACACTGAAGCTTTCTTT. Translation: CASSPSTGQGMNTEAFF. V usage is TRBV9 and J usage is TRBJ1-1, with 10 bases matching TRBD1. With V trimmed by 4 bases and J by 0 bases, 9 bases remained unmatched. The CDR3 covers 17 residues. Germline V gene data show CDR1 as SGDLS and CDR2 as YYNGEE.

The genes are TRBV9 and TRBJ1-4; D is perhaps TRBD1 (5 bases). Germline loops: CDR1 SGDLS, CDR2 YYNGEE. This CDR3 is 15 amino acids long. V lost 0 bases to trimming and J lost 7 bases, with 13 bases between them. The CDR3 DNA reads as TGTGCCAGCAGCGTAGATCCGGGCGGGGGTGAAAAACTGTTTTTT. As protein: CASSVDPGGGEKLFF.

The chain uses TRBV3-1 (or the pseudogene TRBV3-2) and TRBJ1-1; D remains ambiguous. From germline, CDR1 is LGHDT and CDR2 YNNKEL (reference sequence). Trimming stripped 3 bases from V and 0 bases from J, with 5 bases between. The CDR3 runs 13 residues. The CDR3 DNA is TGTGCCAGCAGCCAGAGGCTGAACACTGAAGCTTTCTTT. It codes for CASSQRLNTEAFF.

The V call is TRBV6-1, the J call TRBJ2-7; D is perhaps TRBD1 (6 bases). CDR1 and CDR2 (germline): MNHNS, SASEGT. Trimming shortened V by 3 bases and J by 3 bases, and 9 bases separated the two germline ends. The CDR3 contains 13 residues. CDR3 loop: CASSDDRRYEQYV. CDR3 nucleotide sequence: TGTGCCAGCAGTGATGACAGGCGCTACGAGCAGTACGTC.